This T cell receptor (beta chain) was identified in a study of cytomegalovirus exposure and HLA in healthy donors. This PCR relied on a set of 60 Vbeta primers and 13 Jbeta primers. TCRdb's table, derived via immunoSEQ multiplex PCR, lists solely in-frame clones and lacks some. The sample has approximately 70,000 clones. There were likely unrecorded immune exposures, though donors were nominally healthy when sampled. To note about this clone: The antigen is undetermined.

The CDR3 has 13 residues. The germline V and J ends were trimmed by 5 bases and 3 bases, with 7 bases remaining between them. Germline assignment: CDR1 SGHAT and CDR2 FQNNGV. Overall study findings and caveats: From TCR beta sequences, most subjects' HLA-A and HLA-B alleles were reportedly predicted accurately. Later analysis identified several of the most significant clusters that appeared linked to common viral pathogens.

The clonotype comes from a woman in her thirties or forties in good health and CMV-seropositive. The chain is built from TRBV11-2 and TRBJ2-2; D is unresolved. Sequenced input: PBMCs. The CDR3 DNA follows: TGTGCCAGCAGCCTCTTCGACACCGGGGAGCTGTTTTTT. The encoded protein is CASSLFDTGELFF.